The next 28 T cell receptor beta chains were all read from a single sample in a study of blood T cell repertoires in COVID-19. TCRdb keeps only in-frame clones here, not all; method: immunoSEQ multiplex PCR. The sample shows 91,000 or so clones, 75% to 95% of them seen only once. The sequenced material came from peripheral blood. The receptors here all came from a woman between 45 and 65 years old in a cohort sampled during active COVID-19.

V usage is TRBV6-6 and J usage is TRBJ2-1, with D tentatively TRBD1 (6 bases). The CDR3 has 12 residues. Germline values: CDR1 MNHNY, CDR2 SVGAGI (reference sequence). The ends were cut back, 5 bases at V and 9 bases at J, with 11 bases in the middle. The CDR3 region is CASSTPGAEQFF. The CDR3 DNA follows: TGTGCCAGCAGTACTCCAGGGGCTGAGCAGTTCTTC.

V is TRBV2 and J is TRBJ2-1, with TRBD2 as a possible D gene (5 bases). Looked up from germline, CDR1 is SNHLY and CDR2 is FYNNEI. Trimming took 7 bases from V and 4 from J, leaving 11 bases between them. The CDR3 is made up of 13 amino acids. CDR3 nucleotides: TGTGCCAGCACTGACCGGGATTACAATGAGCAGTTCTTC. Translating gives CASTDRDYNEQFF.

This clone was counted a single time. CDR3 DNA sequence: TGTGCCAGCAGTTACCGTCTAGCGGGAGAAGGAGAGACCCAGTACTTC. Its translation: CASSYRLAGEGETQYF. This chain uses TRBV6-5 with TRBJ2-5; TRBD2 aligns across 10 bases. Germline CDR1 is MNHEY and CDR2 is SVGAGI. The CDR3 runs to 16 residues. The ends lost 2 bases at V and 4 bases at J; junction bases unmatched: 7.

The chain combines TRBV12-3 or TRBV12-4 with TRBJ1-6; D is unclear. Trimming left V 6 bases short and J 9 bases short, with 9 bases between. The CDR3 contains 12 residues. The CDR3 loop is CASSEQSSPLHF. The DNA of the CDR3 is TGTGCCAGCAGCGAACAGAGTTCACCCCTCCACTTT.

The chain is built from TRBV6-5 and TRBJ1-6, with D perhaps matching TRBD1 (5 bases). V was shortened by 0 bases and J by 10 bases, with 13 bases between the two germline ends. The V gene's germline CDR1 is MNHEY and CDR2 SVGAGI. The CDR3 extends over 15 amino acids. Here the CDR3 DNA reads TGTGCCAGCAGTTACTCGAGTCCCGACAGATCACCCCTCCACTTT. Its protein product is CASSYSSPDRSPLHF.

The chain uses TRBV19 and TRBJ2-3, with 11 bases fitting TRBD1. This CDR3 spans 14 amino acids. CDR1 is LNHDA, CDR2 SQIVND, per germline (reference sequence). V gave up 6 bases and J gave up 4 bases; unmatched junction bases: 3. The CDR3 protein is CASSQGQGADTQYF. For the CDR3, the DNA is TGTGCCAGTAGCCAGGGACAGGGGGCAGATACGCAGTATTTT. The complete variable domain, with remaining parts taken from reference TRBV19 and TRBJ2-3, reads DGGITQSPKYLFRKEGQNVTLSCEQNLNHDAMYWYRQDPGQGLRLIYYSQIVNDFQKGDIAEGYSVSREKKESFPLTVTSAQKNPTAFYLCASSQGQGADTQYFGPGTRLTVL.

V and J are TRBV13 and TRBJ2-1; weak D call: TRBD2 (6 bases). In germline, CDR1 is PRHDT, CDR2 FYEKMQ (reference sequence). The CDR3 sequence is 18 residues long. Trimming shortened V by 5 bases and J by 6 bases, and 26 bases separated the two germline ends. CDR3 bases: TGTGCCAGCAGCCTCCGGGACCTATCGGGCTGGGGGGTCAATGAGCAGTTCTTC. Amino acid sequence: CASSLRDLSGWGVNEQFF.

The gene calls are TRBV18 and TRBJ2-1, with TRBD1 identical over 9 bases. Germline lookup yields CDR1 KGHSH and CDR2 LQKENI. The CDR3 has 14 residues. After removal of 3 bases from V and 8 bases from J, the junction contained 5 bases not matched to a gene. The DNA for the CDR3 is TGTGCCAGCTCACCGGGACAGGGCATCGATGAGCAGTTCTTC. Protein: CASSPGQGIDEQFF.

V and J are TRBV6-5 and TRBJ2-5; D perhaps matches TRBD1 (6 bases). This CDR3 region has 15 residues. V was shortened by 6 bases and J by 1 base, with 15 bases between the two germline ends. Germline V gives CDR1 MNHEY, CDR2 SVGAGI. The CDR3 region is CASSTPHRVQETQYF. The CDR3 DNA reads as TGTGCCAGCAGCACGCCACACAGGGTCCAAGAGACCCAGTACTTC.

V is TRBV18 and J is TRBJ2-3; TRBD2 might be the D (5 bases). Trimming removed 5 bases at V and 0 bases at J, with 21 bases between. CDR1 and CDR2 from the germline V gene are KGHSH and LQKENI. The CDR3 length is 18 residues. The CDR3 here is CASSNSPSSGISTDTQYF. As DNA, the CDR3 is TGTGCCAGCTCAAATTCTCCGTCTTCGGGGATTAGCACAGATACGCAGTATTTT.

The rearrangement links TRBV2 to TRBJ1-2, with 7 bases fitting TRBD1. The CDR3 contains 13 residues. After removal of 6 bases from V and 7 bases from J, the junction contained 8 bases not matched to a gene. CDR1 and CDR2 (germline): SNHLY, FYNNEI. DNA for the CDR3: TGTGCCAGCAGGGTTACAGGGGTAGCTGGCTACACCTTC. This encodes CASRVTGVAGYTF.

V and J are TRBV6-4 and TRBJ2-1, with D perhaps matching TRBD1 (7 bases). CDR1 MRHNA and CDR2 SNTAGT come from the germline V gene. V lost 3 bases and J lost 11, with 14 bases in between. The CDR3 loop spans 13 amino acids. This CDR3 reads CASSEEGASKQFF. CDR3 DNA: TGTGCCAGCAGTGAGGAGGGGGCTAGCAAGCAGTTCTTC.

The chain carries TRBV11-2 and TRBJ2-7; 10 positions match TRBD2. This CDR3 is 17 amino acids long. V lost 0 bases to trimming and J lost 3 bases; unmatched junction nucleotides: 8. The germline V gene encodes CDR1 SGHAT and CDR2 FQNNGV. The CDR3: CASSLDRSVAGGYEQYF. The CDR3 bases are TGTGCCAGCAGCTTAGATCGGTCGGTAGCGGGAGGCTACGAGCAGTACTTC.

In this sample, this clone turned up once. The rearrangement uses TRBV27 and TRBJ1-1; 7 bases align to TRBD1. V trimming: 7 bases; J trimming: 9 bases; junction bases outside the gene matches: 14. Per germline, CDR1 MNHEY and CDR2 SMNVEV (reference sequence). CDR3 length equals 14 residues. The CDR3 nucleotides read TGTGCCAGCAACCGACAGGGTTTAGTGGAGAAAGCTTTCTTT. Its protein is CASNRQGLVEKAFF.

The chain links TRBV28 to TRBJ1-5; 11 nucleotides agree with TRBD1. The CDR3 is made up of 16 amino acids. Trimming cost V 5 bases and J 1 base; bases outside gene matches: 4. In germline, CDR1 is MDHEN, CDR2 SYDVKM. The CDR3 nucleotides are TGTGCCAGCAGTCCACGGGACAGGGGGAGCAATCAGCCCCAGCATTTT. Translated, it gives CASSPRDRGSNQPQHF.

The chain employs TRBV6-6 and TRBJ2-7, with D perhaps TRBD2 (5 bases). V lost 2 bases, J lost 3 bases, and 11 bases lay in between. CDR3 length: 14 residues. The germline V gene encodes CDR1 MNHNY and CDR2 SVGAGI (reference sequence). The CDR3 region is CASSYEAGNYEQYF. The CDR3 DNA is TGTGCCAGCAGTTACGAGGCGGGCAACTACGAGCAGTACTTC.

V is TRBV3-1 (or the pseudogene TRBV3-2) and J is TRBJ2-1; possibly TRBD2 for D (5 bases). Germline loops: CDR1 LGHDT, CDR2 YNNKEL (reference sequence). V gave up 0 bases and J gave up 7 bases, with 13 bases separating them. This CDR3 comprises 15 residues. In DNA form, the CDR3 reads TGTGCCAGCAGCCAAGAAGACTATTACCCAAATGAGCAGTTCTTC. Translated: CASSQEDYYPNEQFF.

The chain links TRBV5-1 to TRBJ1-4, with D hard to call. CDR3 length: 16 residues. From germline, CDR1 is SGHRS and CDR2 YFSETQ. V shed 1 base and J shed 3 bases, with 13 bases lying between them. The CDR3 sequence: CASSLSGDTSNEKLFF. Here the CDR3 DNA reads TGCGCCAGCAGCTTGTCAGGCGACACTTCTAATGAAAAACTGTTTTTT.

CDR3 DNA: TGTGCCAGCAGTTTATACGACAGACCTGGAAACACCATATATTTT. Its translation: CASSLYDRPGNTIYF. The genes are TRBV28 and TRBJ1-3; maybe TRBD1 (5 bases). The CDR3 is made up of 15 amino acids. Looked up from germline, CDR1 is MDHEN and CDR2 is SYDVKM. V lost 1 base and J 2 bases, leaving 9 bases between the germline ends.

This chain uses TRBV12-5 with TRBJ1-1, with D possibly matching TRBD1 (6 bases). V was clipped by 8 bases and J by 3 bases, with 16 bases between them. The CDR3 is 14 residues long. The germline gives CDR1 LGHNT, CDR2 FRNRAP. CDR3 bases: TGTGCTAGTCTCCCTTTTAAGGGGGACACTGAAGCTTTCTTT. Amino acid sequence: CASLPFKGDTEAFF.

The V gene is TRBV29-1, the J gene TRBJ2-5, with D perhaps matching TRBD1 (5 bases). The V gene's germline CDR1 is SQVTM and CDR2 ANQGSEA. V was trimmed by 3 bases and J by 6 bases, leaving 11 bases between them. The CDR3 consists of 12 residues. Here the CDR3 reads CSVDVLGQTQYF. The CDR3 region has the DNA TGCAGCGTTGATGTTTTGGGGCAGACCCAGTACTTC.

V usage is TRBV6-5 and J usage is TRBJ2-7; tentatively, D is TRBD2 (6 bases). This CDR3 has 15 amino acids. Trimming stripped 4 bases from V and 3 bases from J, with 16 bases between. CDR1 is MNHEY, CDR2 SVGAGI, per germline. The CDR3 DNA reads TGTGCCAGCAGTTTGGCAGGGAGCGGGCGCTACGAGCAGTACTTC. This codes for CASSLAGSGRYEQYF.

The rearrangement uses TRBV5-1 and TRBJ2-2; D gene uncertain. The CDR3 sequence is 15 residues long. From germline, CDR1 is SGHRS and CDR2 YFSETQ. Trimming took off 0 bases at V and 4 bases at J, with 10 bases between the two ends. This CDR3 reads CASSLGGGFTGELFF. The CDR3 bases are TGCGCCAGCAGCTTGGGCGGTGGATTCACCGGGGAGCTGTTTTTT.

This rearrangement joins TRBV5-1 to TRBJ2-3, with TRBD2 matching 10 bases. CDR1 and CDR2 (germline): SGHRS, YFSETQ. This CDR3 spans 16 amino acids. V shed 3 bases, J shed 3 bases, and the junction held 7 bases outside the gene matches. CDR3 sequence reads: CASSSIAGGATDTQYF. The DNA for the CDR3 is TGCGCCAGCAGCTCCATAGCGGGAGGAGCGACAGATACGCAGTATTTT.

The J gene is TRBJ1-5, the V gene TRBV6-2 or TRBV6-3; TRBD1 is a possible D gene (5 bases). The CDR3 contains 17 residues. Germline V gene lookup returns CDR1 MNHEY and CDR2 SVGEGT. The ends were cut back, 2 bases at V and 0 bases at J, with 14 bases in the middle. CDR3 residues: CASSYLRQPHSNQPQHF. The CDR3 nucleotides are TGTGCCAGCAGTTACCTACGACAGCCCCATAGCAATCAGCCCCAGCATTTT.

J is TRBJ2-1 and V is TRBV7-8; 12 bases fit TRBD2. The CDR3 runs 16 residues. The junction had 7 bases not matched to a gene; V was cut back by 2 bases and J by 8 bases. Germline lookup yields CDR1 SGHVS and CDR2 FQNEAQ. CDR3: CASSLPTSGGVDEQFF. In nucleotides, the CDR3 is TGTGCCAGCAGCTTACCGACTAGCGGGGGTGTAGATGAGCAGTTCTTC.

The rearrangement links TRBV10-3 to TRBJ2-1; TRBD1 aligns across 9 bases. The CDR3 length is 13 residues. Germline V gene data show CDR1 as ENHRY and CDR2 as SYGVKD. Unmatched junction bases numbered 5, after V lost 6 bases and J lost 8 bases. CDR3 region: CAIRGGQGDEQFF. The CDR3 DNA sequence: TGTGCCATCAGGGGGGGACAGGGCGATGAGCAGTTCTTC.

The CDR3 region has the DNA TGTGCCAGCAGTTTATGGCGGTTCGAGCAGTACTTC. This gives the protein CASSLWRFEQYF. The V gene is TRBV12-3 or TRBV12-4, the J gene TRBJ2-7; no reliable D call. V was cut by 2 bases and J by 6 bases, with 8 bases left in between. CDR3 length: 12 residues.